This T cell receptor beta chain was found in a study of blood T cell repertoires in COVID-19. Study details: Donors in the United States, Italy and Spain gave samples during acute or convalescent COVID-19. The cDNA or gDNA used as material had been derived from T cells, B-cell-depleted T cells, or PBMCs.

This table comes from immunoSEQ multiplex PCR, and its TCRdb copy is limited to in-frame clones, with some not included. This sample has around 110,000 clones, with roughly 88% found just once. V shed 1 base and J shed 2 bases, with 9 bases lying between them. CDR3 length equals 14 residues. CDR1 is SGHVS and CDR2 is FQNEAQ in the germline V gene. The rearrangement uses TRBV7-8 and TRBJ2-7; D is perhaps TRBD1 (5 bases). This clonotype originated in a woman aged 70-85 years with acute or convalescent COVID-19. Sample: peripheral blood. CDR3 DNA sequence: TGTGCCAGCAGCTTAGATGGGGCCGCCTACGAGCAGTACTTC. This sequence encodes CASSLDGAAYEQYF. The full variable domain, rest sourced from reference TRBV7-8 and TRBJ2-7, is GAGVSQSPRYKVAKRGQDVALRCDPISGHVSLFWYQQALGQGPEFLTYFQNEAQLDKSGLPSDRFFAERPEGSVSTLKIQRTQQEDSAVYLCASSLDGAAYEQYFGPGTRLTVT.